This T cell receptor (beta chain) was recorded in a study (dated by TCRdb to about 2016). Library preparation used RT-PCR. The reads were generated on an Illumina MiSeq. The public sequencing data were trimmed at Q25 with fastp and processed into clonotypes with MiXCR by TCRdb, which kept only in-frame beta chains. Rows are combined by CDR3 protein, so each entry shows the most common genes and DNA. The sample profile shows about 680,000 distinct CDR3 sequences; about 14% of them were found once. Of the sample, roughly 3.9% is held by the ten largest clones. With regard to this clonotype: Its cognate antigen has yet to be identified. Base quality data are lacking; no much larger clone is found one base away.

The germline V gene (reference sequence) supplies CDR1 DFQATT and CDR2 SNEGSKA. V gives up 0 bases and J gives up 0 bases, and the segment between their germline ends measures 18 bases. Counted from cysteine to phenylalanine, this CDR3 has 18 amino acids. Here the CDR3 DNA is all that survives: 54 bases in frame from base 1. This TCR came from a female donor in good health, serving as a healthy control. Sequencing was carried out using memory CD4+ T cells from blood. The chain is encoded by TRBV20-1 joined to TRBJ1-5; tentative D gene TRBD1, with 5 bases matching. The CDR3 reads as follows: CSARDPGRKVYSNQPQHF. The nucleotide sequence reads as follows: TGCAGTGCTAGAGATCCAGGGAGGAAGGTATATAGCAATCAGCCCCAGCATTTT.